The table lists the clone carrying this T cell receptor beta chain with a few counts. As yet, its antigen is unknown. This record comes from a study of T cell repertoires in aging, cancer and after chemotherapy. General study points: Age-matched healthy donors had significantly more diverse, less clonal blood TCR repertoires than untreated cancer patients. In each cancer cohort, median generation probability increased across chemotherapy, suggesting thymic output rebounded.

Multiplex touch-down PCR with TRB-A/B primers amplified rearranged V-D-J TRB sequences. Each CDR3 protein gets one entry after TCRdb re-called the multiplex PCR reads with MiXCR. The top ten clones hold 8.2% of a sample with around 10,000 distinct CDR3 sequences, about 36% of them seen once. Peripheral blood genomic DNA, not sorted cells or RNA, was the template. The CDR3 runs 15 residues. Germline V lookup: CDR1 MNHEY, CDR2 SVGEGT. The V end lost 6 bases, the J end lost 5 bases, and 19 bases lay between the germline ends. Sequencing used blood. The sequence was obtained from a human donor in good health. The chain has TRBV6-2 or TRBV6-3 and TRBJ2-5; D may be TRBD2 (6 bases). The CDR3 DNA follows: TGTGCCAGCAGAACCGGGGGTTTCGGGGTGGAGACCCAGTACTTC. Protein product: CASRTGGFGVETQYF.